Listed below are T cell receptor beta chains from one sample, sequenced in a study of T cell responses to AZD1222 COVID-19 vaccine. Repertoires were generated with immunoSEQ multiplex PCR, while TCRdb's copy carries only in-frame clones and drops some. The sample shows 85,000 to 90,000 clones, about 90% of them seen only once. This specimen was peripheral blood, taken on day 0 of MenACWY control vaccination. Receptors originate from an adult in good health. The conserved cysteine and the conserved F or W are not part of the CDR3 here. Where a row states a size, it is once, few, many or the class of an expanded clone; other rows omit it.

TRBV19	TRBJ1-1	-	ASSDRVGGLVGAF
TRBV2	TRBJ1-2	-	ASSPRTGKYGYT
TRBV4-1	TRBJ2-5	-	ASSPASVGSGYQETQY
TRBV7-9	TRBJ1-1	-	ASSFEGGREAF
TRBV18	TRBJ2-3	-	ASSPVGSTDTQY
TRBV6-5	TRBJ2-3	-	ASRGQGATDTQY
TRBV7-6	TRBJ2-7	-	ASSLVSSGSYEQY
TRBV6-6	TRBJ1-4	-	ASSSQELARSPG
TRBV5-8	TRBJ1-4	once	ASRGTAGEKLF
TRBV6-1	TRBJ1-1	-	ASSESQVVTEAF
TRBV11-2	TRBJ2-7	-	ASSRASATYEQY